These 3 T cell receptor beta chains were sequenced from one sample in a study of PD-1 blockade in classical Hodgkin lymphoma. TCRdb's copy holds only in-frame clones and misses some; the assay was immunoSEQ multiplex PCR. The table includes fewer than 90,000 clones, around 86% detected once. After autologous stem cell transplantation all patients relapsed, and prior brentuximab vedotin exposure differed between cohorts. This material consisted of peripheral blood mononuclear cells (PBMCs), taken at baseline. All receptors come from a human donor with classical Hodgkin lymphoma.

The chain recombines TRBV5-1 with TRBJ1-5; D is undetermined. The germline V gene has CDR1 SGHRS and CDR2 YFSETQ. V was clipped by 8 bases and J by 5 bases, with 11 bases between them. The CDR3 is 12 residues long. The DNA of the CDR3 is TGCGCCAGGTACAGAGTGGATCAGCCCCAGCATTTT. It yields the protein CARYRVDQPQHF.

Only one count was recorded for this clone. This sequence joins TRBV27 and TRBJ2-7; D may be TRBD1 or TRBD2 (5 bases each). Trimming stripped 2 bases from V and 0 bases from J, with 8 bases between. CDR1 MNHEY and CDR2 SMNVEV come from the germline V gene (reference sequence). This CDR3 has 14 amino acids. The CDR3 spells CASSLGTSSYEQYF. The CDR3 nucleotides are TGTGCCAGCAGTTTAGGGACGAGCTCCTACGAGCAGTACTTC.

The chain recombines TRBV18 with TRBJ2-2; no definite D call. There are 15 residues in the CDR3. Germline-derived CDR1 and CDR2 are KGHSH and LQKENI. V was pared by 1 base and J by 0 bases, with 6 bases between. CDR3 nucleotide sequence: TGTGCCAGCTCACCACTAGGGTCGAACACCGGGGAGCTGTTTTTT. Protein product: CASSPLGSNTGELFF.